The 9 T cell receptor beta chains listed next were all sequenced from one sample in a study of neurological immune-mediated disorders. In TCRdb, the 5' RACE reads were re-called with MiXCR into one record per CDR3 protein. The sample comprises 39,000 or so distinct CDR3 sequences, approximately 4.4% of which are singletons, and 9% to 10% rests with the top ten. What was sequenced was CD4+ T cells from blood. All receptors come from a man aged 18-30 years in good health.

This clonotype appeared many times. This chain connects TRBV6-5 to TRBJ2-3; TRBD1 matches at 7 bases. Germline-derived CDR1 and CDR2 are MNHEY and SVGAGI. Losses at the gene ends were 2 bases for V and 0 bases for J; bases not matched to a gene: 11. This CDR3 has 18 residues. The CDR3 region is CASSYATGRLSSTDTQYF. The DNA of the CDR3 is TGTGCCAGCAGTTACGCGACAGGGCGCCTTTCTAGCACAGATACGCAGTATTTT.

This chain joins TRBV6-2 or TRBV6-3 and TRBJ1-1, with D unresolved. Trimming removed 2 bases from V and 12 bases from J, with 13 bases in between. This CDR3 spans 12 amino acids. Germline V gives CDR1 MNHEY, CDR2 SVGEGT. CDR3 residues: CASSYHPSTTFF. DNA of the CDR3: TGTGCCAGCAGTTACCACCCCTCGACAACTTTCTTT.

The gene calls are TRBV29-1 and TRBJ2-1, with TRBD2 identical over 7 bases. CDR3 length: 14 residues. Per the germline V gene, CDR1 is SQVTM and CDR2 is ANQGSEA. CDR3 residues: CSAERGRIVNEQFF. The DNA for the CDR3 is TGCAGTGCTGAGCGGGGCCGGATCGTGAATGAGCAGTTCTTC.

This clonotype was recorded at least ten times. V is TRBV5-1 and J is TRBJ1-1; D is unclear. Germline lookup yields CDR1 SGHRS and CDR2 YFSETQ. This CDR3 is built from 14 residues. The ends were cut back, 3 bases at V and 1 base at J, with 10 bases in the middle. Written as DNA, the CDR3 is TGCGCCAGCAGCTCGACCTCGGGGAACACTGAAGCTTTCTTT. Amino acids: CASSSTSGNTEAFF.

This clonotype was counted ten times or more. The chain is built from TRBV5-1 and TRBJ2-7; D might be TRBD2 (5 bases). The germline CDR1 and CDR2 sequences are SGHRS and YFSETQ. Deletions cut 2 bases from V and 4 bases from J, with 13 bases between. The CDR3 is 14 residues long. The CDR3 DNA is TGCGCCAGCAGCTTCAACCGGGGAGCATACGAGCAGTACTTC. Translation gives CASSFNRGAYEQYF.

This clonotype was seen ten or more times. This chain links TRBV27 with TRBJ2-2; D gene unclear. Germline V lookup: CDR1 MNHEY, CDR2 SMNVEV (reference sequence). The CDR3 is 15 amino acids. Trimming pared 5 bases from V and 0 bases from J, leaving 10 bases between. The CDR3 sequence is CASSPRFANTGELFF. CDR3 sequence (DNA): TGTGCCAGCAGTCCCCGGTTCGCGAACACCGGGGAGCTGTTTTTT.

This clonotype came up many times. The chain joins TRBV7-2 to TRBJ1-5; 9 bases align to TRBD1. V dropped 4 bases and J dropped 7; count of bases not matched to a gene: 5. Per germline, CDR1 SGHTA and CDR2 FQGNSA. The CDR3 is 14 residues long. This chain's CDR3 is CASSSLTGGQPQHF. Here the CDR3 DNA reads TGTGCCAGCAGCTCACTGACAGGGGGACAGCCCCAGCATTTT.

This clonotype has a count of ten or more. The chain combines TRBV6-5 with TRBJ2-7; a possible D gene is TRBD2 (6 bases). Trimming took 6 bases from V and 1 from J, leaving 16 bases between them. This CDR3 has 15 amino acids. CDR1 is MNHEY, CDR2 SVGAGI, per germline. The CDR3 loop is CASSRRGSQSYEQYF. Written as DNA, the CDR3 is TGTGCCAGCAGCCGACGGGGGAGTCAGTCCTACGAGCAGTACTTC.

This clonotype came up many times. The CDR3 coding sequence is TGTGCCACCAGCAGAGCTTGGGGTGAAGTAGATGGTTCACCCCTCCACTTT. This translates into CATSRAWGEVDGSPLHF. This sequence joins TRBV15 and TRBJ1-6; D unclear. Germline V CDR1 and CDR2: LNHNV, YYDKDF (reference sequence). The CDR3 loop spans 17 amino acids. V shed 1 base and J shed 9 bases, with 19 bases lying between them.